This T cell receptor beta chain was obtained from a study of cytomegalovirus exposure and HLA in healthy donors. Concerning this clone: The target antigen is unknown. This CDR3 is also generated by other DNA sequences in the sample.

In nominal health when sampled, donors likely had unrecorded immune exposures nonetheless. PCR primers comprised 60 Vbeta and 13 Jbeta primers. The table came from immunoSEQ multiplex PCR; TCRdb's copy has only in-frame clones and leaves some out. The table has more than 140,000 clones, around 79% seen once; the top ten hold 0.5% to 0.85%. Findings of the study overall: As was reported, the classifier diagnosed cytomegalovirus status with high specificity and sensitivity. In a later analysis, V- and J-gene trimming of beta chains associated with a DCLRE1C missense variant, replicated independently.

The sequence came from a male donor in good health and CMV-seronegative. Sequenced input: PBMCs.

The CDR3 DNA is TGCAGTGCCAAAGCGGGCAACACCATATATTTT. Translating it yields CSAKAGNTIYF. The rearrangement uses TRBV20-1 and TRBJ1-3; the D is unclear. Trimming cost V 6 bases and J 7 bases, with 10 bases left between them. The length of the CDR3 is 11 residues. Germline V gene lookup returns CDR1 DFQATT and CDR2 SNEGSKA (reference sequence).